The present TCR beta chain was sequenced within a study of T cells in Graves' hyperthyroidism and ophthalmopathy. Regarding the study as a whole: Model-based prediction identified ophthalmopathy a median around seven months prior to its onset.

The germline V gene encodes CDR1 SGHTA and CDR2 FQGNSA. The CDR3 has 15 residues. V gave up 3 bases and J gave up 6 bases; unmatched junction bases: 9. This clonotype was observed at least ten times. Its antigen is unidentified. The CDR3 regions of TCR beta were amplified from RNA transcripts. RT-PCR in the first round (using the HTBI primer set) targeted the TCR CDR3. TCRdb redid the calling of the multiplex PCR reads with MiXCR, one entry per CDR3 protein. The sample includes around 530,000 distinct CDR3 sequences, more than 15% of them seen just once. This chain joins TRBV7-2 and TRBJ2-3, with 7 bases that match TRBD2. Sequenced material: blood. This receptor was taken from a woman younger than 30 with Graves' ophthalmopathy. The CDR3 bases are TGTGCCAGCAGCTTTGAGCGGGGCCGGGGCGATACGCAGTATTTT. This gives the protein CASSFERGRGDTQYF.